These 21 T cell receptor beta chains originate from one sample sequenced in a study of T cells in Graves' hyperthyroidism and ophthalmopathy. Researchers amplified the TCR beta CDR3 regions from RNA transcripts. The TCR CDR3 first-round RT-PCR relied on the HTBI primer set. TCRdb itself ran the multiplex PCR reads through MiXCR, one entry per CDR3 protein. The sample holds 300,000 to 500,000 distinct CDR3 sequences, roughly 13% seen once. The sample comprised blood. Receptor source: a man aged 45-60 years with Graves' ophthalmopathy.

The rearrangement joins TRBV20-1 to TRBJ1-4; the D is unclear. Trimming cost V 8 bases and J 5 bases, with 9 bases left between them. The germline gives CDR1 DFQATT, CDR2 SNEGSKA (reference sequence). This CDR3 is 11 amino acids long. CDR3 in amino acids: CSRESNEKLFF. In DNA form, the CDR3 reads TGCAGTCGGGAGTCGAATGAAAAACTGTTTTTT.

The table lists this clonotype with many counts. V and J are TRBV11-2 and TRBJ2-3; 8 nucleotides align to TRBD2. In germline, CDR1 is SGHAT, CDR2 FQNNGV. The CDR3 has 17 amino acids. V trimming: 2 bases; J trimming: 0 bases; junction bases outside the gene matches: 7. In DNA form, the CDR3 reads TGTGCCAGCAGCTTAAGAGGACTAGCACTGAGCACAGATACGCAGTATTTT. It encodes CASSLRGLALSTDTQYF.

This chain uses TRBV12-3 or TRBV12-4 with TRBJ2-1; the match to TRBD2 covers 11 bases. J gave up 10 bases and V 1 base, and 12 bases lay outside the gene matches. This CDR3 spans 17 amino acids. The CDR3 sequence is CASSLEGGLAGGKEQFF. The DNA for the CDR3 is TGTGCCAGCAGTTTAGAGGGAGGGCTAGCGGGAGGAAAGGAGCAGTTCTTC.

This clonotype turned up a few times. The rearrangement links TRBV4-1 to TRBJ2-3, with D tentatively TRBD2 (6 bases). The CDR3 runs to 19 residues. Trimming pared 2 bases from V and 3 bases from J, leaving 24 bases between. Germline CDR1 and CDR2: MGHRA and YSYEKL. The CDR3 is CASSQPPLREVGNTDTQYF. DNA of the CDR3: TGCGCCAGCAGCCAACCTCCCTTGAGGGAGGTAGGCAATACAGATACGCAGTATTTT.

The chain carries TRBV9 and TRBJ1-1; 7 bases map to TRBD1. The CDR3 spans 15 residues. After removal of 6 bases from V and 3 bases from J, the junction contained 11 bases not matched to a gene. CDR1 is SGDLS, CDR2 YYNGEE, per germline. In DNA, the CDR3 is TGTGCCAGCAACCGACCCAACACAGGGGACACTGAAGCTTTCTTT. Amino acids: CASNRPNTGDTEAFF.

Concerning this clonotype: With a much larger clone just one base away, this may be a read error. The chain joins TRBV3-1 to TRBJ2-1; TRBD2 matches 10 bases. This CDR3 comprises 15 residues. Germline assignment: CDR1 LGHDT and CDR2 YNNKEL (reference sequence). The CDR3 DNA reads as TGTGCCCGCAGTCTCACTAGCGGGGCGTACAATGAGCAGTTCTTC. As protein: CARSLTSGAYNEQFF.

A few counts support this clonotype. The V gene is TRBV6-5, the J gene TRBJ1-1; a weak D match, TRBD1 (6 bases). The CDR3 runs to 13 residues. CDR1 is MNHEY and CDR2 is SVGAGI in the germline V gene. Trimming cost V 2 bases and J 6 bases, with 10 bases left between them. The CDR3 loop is CASSYDGGAEAFF. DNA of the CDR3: TGTGCCAGCAGTTACGATGGGGGCGCTGAAGCTTTCTTT.

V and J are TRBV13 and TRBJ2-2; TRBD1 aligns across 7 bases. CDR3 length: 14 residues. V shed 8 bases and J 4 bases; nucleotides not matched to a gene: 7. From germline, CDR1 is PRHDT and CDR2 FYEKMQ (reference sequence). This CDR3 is CASRRTGSTGELFF. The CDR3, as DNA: TGTGCCAGCCGTCGGACAGGCAGCACCGGGGAGCTGTTTTTT.

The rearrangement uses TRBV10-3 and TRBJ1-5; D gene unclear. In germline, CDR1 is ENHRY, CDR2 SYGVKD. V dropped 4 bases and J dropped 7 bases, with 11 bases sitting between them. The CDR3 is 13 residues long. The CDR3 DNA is TGTGCCATCAGTGCTGCAGATGGGCAGCCCCAGCATTTT. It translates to CAISAADGQPQHF.

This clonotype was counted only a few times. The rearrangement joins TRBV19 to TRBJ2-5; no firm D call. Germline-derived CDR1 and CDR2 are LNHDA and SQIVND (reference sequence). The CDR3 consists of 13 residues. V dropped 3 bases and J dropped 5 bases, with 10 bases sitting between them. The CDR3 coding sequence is TGTGCCAGTAGTATCAGAAGGGCGGAGACCCAGTACTTC. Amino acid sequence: CASSIRRAETQYF.

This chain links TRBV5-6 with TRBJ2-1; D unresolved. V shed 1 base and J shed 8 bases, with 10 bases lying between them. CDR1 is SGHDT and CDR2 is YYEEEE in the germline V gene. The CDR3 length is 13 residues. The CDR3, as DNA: TGTGCCAGCAGCTTGATGATTCGCCATGAGCAGTTCTTC. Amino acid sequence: CASSLMIRHEQFF.

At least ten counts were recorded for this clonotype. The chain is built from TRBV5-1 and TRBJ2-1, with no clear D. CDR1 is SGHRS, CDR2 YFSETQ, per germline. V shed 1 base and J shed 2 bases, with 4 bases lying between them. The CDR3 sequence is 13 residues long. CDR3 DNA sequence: TGCGCCAGCAGCTTGCAGGCCTACAATGAGCAGTTCTTC. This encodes CASSLQAYNEQFF.

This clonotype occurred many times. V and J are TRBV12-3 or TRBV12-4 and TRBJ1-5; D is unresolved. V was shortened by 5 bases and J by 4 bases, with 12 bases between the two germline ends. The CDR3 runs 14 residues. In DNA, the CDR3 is TGTGCCAGCAGTATTGGGTCTCGTAATCAGCCCCAGCATTTT. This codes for CASSIGSRNQPQHF.

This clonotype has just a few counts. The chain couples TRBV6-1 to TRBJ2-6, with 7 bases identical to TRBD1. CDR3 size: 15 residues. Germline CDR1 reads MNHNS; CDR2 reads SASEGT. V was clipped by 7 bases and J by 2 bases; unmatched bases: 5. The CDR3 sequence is CASKLRGPGANVLTF. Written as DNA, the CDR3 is TGTGCCAGCAAGCTAAGGGGGCCTGGGGCCAACGTCCTGACTTTC.

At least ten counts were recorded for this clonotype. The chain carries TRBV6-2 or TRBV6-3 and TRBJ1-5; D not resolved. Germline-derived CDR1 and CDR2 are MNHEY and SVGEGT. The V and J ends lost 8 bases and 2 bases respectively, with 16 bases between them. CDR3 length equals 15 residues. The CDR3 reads CASSLGRERNQPQHF. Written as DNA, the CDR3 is TGTGCCAGCTCGCTCGGGAGGGAACGCAATCAGCCCCAGCATTTT.

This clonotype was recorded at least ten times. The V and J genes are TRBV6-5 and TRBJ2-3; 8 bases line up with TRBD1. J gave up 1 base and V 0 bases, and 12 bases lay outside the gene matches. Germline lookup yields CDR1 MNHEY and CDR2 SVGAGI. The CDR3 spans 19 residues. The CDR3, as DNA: TGTGCCAGCAGTTACTCGATAGGCTTAGCACAGGGGGGCACAGATACGCAGTATTTT. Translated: CASSYSIGLAQGGTDTQYF.

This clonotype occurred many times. The CDR3 is CASSLGGPLQYF. DNA of the CDR3: TGTGCCAGCAGCCTGGGGGGGCCGTTGCAGTACTTC. This chain connects TRBV11-2 to TRBJ2-7, with D possibly matching TRBD2 (7 bases). V was cut by 5 bases and J by 9 bases, with 14 bases left in between. In germline, CDR1 is SGHAT, CDR2 FQNNGV. The CDR3 runs to 12 residues. Using reference TRBV11-2 and TRBJ2-7 for the parts outside the CDR3, the full variable domain is EAGVAQSPRYKIIEKRQSVAFWCNPISGHATLYWYQQILGQGPKLLIQFQNNGVVDDSQLPKDRFSAERLKGVDSTLKIQPAKLEDSAVYLCASSLGGPLQYFGPGTRLTVT.

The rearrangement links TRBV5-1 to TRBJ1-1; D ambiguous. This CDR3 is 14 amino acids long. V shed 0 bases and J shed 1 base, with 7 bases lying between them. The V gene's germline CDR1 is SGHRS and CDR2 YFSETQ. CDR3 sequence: CASSLAAPNTEAFF. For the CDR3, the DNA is TGCGCCAGCAGCTTGGCGGCTCCGAACACTGAAGCTTTCTTT.

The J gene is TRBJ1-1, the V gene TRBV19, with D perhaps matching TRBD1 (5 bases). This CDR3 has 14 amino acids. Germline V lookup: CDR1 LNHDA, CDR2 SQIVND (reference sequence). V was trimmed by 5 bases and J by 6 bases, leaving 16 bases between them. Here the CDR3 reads CASSPRGVNSEAFF. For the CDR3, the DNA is TGTGCCAGTAGTCCTCGGGGGGTTAACTCTGAAGCTTTCTTT.

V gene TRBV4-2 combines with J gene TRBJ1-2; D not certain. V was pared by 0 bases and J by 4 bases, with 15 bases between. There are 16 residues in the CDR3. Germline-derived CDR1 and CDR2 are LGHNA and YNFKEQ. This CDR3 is CASSQDLPQPVYGYTF. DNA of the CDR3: TGTGCCAGCAGCCAAGATCTTCCACAGCCAGTCTATGGCTACACCTTC.

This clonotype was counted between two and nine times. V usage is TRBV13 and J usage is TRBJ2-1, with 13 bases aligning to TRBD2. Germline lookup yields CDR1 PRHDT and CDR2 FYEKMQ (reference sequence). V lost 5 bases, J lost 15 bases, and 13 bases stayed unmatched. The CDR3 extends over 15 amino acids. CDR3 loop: CASSRTGLAGSDPFF. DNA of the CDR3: TGTGCCAGCAGCCGAACGGGACTAGCGGGATCGGATCCGTTCTTC.